This passage covers 10 T cell receptor beta chains from one sample sequenced in a study of Ad26.COV2.S vaccination and SARS-CoV-2 variants. Assay used: immunoSEQ multiplex PCR; TCRdb lists only in-frame clones, some missing. This repertoire shows some 350,000 clones, 90% found once; its top ten account for approximately 5.8%. The treatment denotes: approximately 18 received Ad26.COV2.S at low or high dose, single or two shots; roughly five received placebo; per-sample allocation not given. Repertoires come from day 63 after the first vaccine or placebo injection. Material: peripheral blood, obtained in a trial of Ad26.COV2.S vaccine versus placebo. The receptor set was obtained from a person between 18 and 65 years old who received the Ad26.COV2.S COVID-19 vaccine or a placebo.

The gene calls are TRBV5-1 and TRBJ2-5, with D perhaps matching TRBD1 (5 bases). Germline values: CDR1 SGHRS, CDR2 YFSETQ. The CDR3 extends over 13 amino acids. V shed 4 bases and J shed 3 bases, with 10 bases lying between them. Here the CDR3 reads CASSKGSKETQYF. CDR3 nucleotides: TGCGCCAGCAGCAAGGGGTCCAAAGAGACCCAGTACTTC.

The V call is TRBV6-2 or TRBV6-3, the J call TRBJ1-1, with 7 positions matching TRBD1. Trimming cost V 2 bases and J 3 bases; bases outside gene matches: 9. The germline V gene has CDR1 MNHEY and CDR2 SVGEGT. There are 16 residues in the CDR3. In DNA, the CDR3 is TGTGCCAGCAGTTACCTATGGACAGGTCAGGACACTGAAGCTTTCTTT. Translation gives CASSYLWTGQDTEAFF.

This chain links TRBV5-6 with TRBJ1-1; 9 bases fit TRBD1. This CDR3 has 14 amino acids. The V gene's germline CDR1 is SGHDT and CDR2 YYEEEE. V shed 6 bases, J shed 5 bases, and the junction held 8 bases outside the gene matches. The CDR3: CASTIGTGNTEAFF. The CDR3 nucleotides read TGTGCCAGCACCATAGGGACAGGGAATACTGAAGCTTTCTTT.

The gene calls are TRBV7-2 and TRBJ1-6; 8 bases are shared with TRBD1. This CDR3 comprises 15 residues. J was trimmed by 7 bases and V by 3 bases; bases with no gene match: 5. Germline V CDR1 and CDR2: SGHTA, FQGNSA. The chain's CDR3 is CASSFTGGSNSPLHF. DNA of the CDR3: TGTGCCAGCAGCTTCACAGGGGGAAGCAATTCACCCCTCCACTTT.

The chain employs TRBV6-2 or TRBV6-3 and TRBJ2-5; 11 nucleotides agree with TRBD1. This CDR3 spans 15 amino acids. V lost 0 bases to trimming and J lost 4 bases; unmatched junction nucleotides: 1. Germline V lookup: CDR1 MNHEY, CDR2 SVGEGT. CDR3 in amino acids: CASSYSGTGGETQYF. CDR3 DNA: TGTGCCAGCAGTTACTCCGGGACAGGGGGAGAGACCCAGTACTTC.

The chain uses TRBV11-2 and TRBJ2-7; maybe TRBD2 (7 bases). Germline-derived CDR1 and CDR2 are SGHAT and FQNNGV. The V end was cut by 2 bases, the J end by 0 bases, with 14 bases between. CDR3 length equals 16 residues. The CDR3 sequence is CASSLNGGPLSYEQYF. Here the CDR3 DNA reads TGTGCCAGCAGCTTAAACGGGGGGCCCCTCTCCTACGAGCAGTACTTC.

The chain is built from TRBV7-2 and TRBJ2-5; D assignment may be TRBD1 or TRBD2 (6 bases each). The CDR3 has 13 residues. V lost 4 bases and J lost 5, with 11 bases in between. Germline values: CDR1 SGHTA, CDR2 FQGNSA. The CDR3 protein is CASSSTGRETQYF. The DNA of the CDR3 is TGTGCCAGCAGCTCCACAGGGAGGGAGACCCAGTACTTC.

This chain uses TRBV19 with TRBJ1-5, with TRBD1 matching 9 bases. The CDR3 runs 16 residues. V lost 4 bases, J lost 7 bases, and 11 bases stayed unmatched. The germline CDR1 and CDR2 sequences are LNHDA and SQIVND (reference sequence). CDR3 in DNA: TGTGCCAGTAGTACTAGGCCGGGACAGGGAAGACAGCCCCAGCATTTT. Protein: CASSTRPGQGRQPQHF.

The chain carries TRBV7-9 and TRBJ2-3; tentatively, D is TRBD1 (6 bases). This CDR3 spans 17 amino acids. Per germline, CDR1 SEHNR and CDR2 FQNEAQ (reference sequence). Deletions cut 5 bases from V and 5 bases from J, with 23 bases between. The chain's CDR3 is CASSTSGQLKTLDTQYF. CDR3 nucleotides: TGTGCCAGCAGCACCTCCGGACAGCTAAAAACTTTAGATACGCAGTATTTT.

J is TRBJ1-2 and V is TRBV29-1; D perhaps matches TRBD1 (5 bases). CDR1 is SQVTM, CDR2 ANQGSEA, per germline. V was pared by 1 base and J by 4 bases, with 10 bases between. The CDR3 is 13 amino acids. CDR3 nucleotides: TGCAGCGTTGAAGGGGACTTTCCCTATGGCTACACCTTC. Translation gives CSVEGDFPYGYTF.